The 27 T cell receptor beta chains reported below all come from one sample, sequenced in a study of molecular identifiers for immune sequencing clone quantification. TCRdb re-called the PCR reads with MiXCR, one entry per CDR3 protein. This repertoire shows tens of thousands of distinct CDR3 sequences, over 15% found once; its top ten account for around 1.5%. Input material: naive CD8+ T cells from blood, with Jurkat cell RNA spiked in. Noted subset: FACS-sorted CD8+CD4-CCR7+CD45RA+ naive T cells. Receptors originate from a human donor in good health. Some libraries in this study had Jurkat cell RNA spiked in.

This clonotype was seen more than once but under ten times. The junction and the germline gene differ at one end; a read error may be behind it. The V call is TRBV7-2, the J call TRBJ2-1, with TRBD2 identical over 10 bases. The CDR3 sequence is 11 residues long. CDR1 is SGHTA and CDR2 is FQGNSA in the germline V gene. The CDR3: CASSPGTSEIF. The CDR3 nucleotides are TGTGCCAGCAGCCCTGGGACTAGCGAGATCTTC.

Comments on this clonotype: This may come from a read error, since a much larger clone is one base off. V usage is TRBV19 and J usage is TRBJ2-7; unclear D gene. The V gene's germline CDR1 is LNHDA and CDR2 SQIVND (reference sequence). The CDR3 has 15 residues. CDR3 protein: CASSILGTSSYGQYF. CDR3 bases: TGTGCCAGTAGTATTCTAGGCACGAGCTCCTACGGGCAGTACTTC.

This clonotype was seen ten or more times. As DNA, the CDR3 is TGTGCCAGCAGTTTTGTCGGCGCTAGCGGGAGAACAGATACGCAGTATTTT. Its protein is CASSFVGASGRTDTQYF. The chain has TRBV12-3 or TRBV12-4 and TRBJ2-3; 10 bases fit TRBD2. The CDR3 is 17 residues long. V lost 3 bases and J lost 3; bases outside the gene matches: 9.

This clonotype was seen ten or more times. The J gene is TRBJ2-7, the V gene TRBV30; a possible D gene is TRBD1 (6 bases). Deletions cut 0 bases from V and 2 bases from J, with 8 bases between. Germline CDR1 reads GTSNPN; CDR2 reads SVGIG (reference sequence). This CDR3 comprises 13 residues. The chain's CDR3 is CAWSVQGAYEQYF. CDR3 DNA: TGTGCCTGGAGTGTACAGGGAGCCTACGAGCAGTACTTC.

In its sample, this clonotype is medium-sized (0.01 to 0.1%). The chain carries TRBV3-1 and TRBJ1-1; no reliable D call. Looked up from germline, CDR1 is LGHDT and CDR2 is YNNKEL (reference sequence). V lost 0 bases and J 4 bases, leaving 12 bases between the germline ends. The CDR3 has 15 amino acids. The CDR3 sequence is CASSQDASGGTEAFF. The CDR3 DNA reads as TGTGCCAGCAGCCAAGACGCCAGCGGAGGCACTGAAGCTTTCTTT.

This clonotype was seen once. As DNA, the CDR3 is TGCAGTGCCCCACAACAGGCCCCTCTCTACTACAATGAGCAGTTCTTC. Amino acids: CSAPQQAPLYYNEQFF. The rearrangement uses TRBV20-1 and TRBJ2-1; possible D gene TRBD1, 5 bases. The CDR3 is made up of 16 amino acids. Trimming left V 6 bases short and J 3 bases short, with 21 bases between. The germline CDR1 and CDR2 sequences are DFQATT and SNEGSKA (reference sequence).

This clonotype was seen only a few times. The chain carries TRBV11-2 and TRBJ2-7; D perhaps matches TRBD1 (6 bases). V was pared by 6 bases and J by 5 bases, with 17 bases between. CDR1 and CDR2 (germline): SGHAT, FQNNGV. CDR3 length: 14 residues. CDR3 sequence (DNA): TGTGCCAGCAGTTCCGGGACATACCTAAACGAGCAGTACTTC. This encodes CASSSGTYLNEQYF. The whole variable domain, filled in from reference TRBV11-2 and TRBJ2-7, reads EAGVAQSPRYKIIEKRQSVAFWCNPISGHATLYWYQQILGQGPKLLIQFQNNGVVDDSQLPKDRFSAERLKGVDSTLKIQPAKLEDSAVYLCASSSGTYLNEQYFGPGTRLTVT.

This chain links TRBV28 with TRBJ2-1; D is ambiguous. Between the trimmed V and J ends, which lost 3 bases and 8 bases, there was a span of 2 bases. Germline V gene data show CDR1 as MDHEN and CDR2 as SYDVKM. This CDR3 is 10 amino acids long. This CDR3 reads CASSFDEQFF. The DNA for the CDR3 is TGTGCCAGCAGTTTTGATGAGCAGTTCTTC. Based on the CDR3 plus reference TRBV28 and TRBJ2-1, the full variable domain is DVKVTQSSRYLVKRTGEKVFLECVQDMDHENMFWYRQDPGLGLRLIYFSYDVKMKEKGDIPEGYSVSREKKERFSLILESASTNQTSMYLCASSFDEQFFGPGTRLTVL.

In this sample, this clonotype turned up many times. The chain employs TRBV7-8 and TRBJ2-7, with D possibly being TRBD2 (6 bases). Germline-derived CDR1 and CDR2 are SGHVS and FQNEAQ. This CDR3 spans 15 amino acids. Trimming took off 5 bases at V and 2 bases at J, with 16 bases between the two ends. DNA of the CDR3: TGTGCCAGCAGCCCGAGACTAGGGAAAACCTACGAGCAGTACTTC. This sequence encodes CASSPRLGKTYEQYF.

At least ten counts were recorded for this clonotype. The V gene is TRBV6-2 or TRBV6-3, the J gene TRBJ2-3; 8 bases match TRBD2. Germline values: CDR1 MNHEY, CDR2 SVGEGT. This CDR3 region has 14 residues. With V trimmed by 6 bases and J by 5 bases, 7 bases remained unmatched. The CDR3 DNA reads TGTGCCAGCAGAGCAAGCGGGAGTAGAGATACGCAGTATTTT. It is translated as CASRASGSRDTQYF.

This clonotype was observed many times. The chain is built from TRBV30 and TRBJ1-1, with D uncertain. Trimming stripped 6 bases from V and 1 base from J, with 12 bases between. CDR1 is GTSNPN, CDR2 SVGIG, per germline (reference sequence). This CDR3 is 13 amino acids long. The CDR3, as DNA: TGTGCCTGCCCGAATACACAGAACACTGAAGCTTTCTTT. Its translation is CACPNTQNTEAFF. Full variable domain (missing parts from reference TRBV30 and TRBJ1-1): SQTIHQWPATLVQPVGSPLSLECTVEGTSNPNLYWYRQAAGRGLQLLFYSVGIGQISSEVPQNLSASRPQDRQFILSSKKLLLSDSGFYLCACPNTQNTEAFFGQGTRLTVV.

This clonotype was detected many times. The gene calls are TRBV3-1 and TRBJ2-2; D gene unclear. Trimming left V 3 bases short and J 3 bases short, with 17 bases between. Per the germline V gene, CDR1 is LGHDT and CDR2 is YNNKEL (reference sequence). This CDR3 is built from 17 residues. This CDR3 reads CASSQLTPSGDTGELFF. The CDR3 DNA sequence: TGTGCCAGCAGCCAGCTAACCCCGTCCGGCGACACCGGGGAGCTGTTTTTT.

As to this clonotype: A much more abundant neighbour one base away suggests this may be a read error. The chain couples TRBV7-3 to TRBJ2-7; TRBD1 matches at 7 bases. The V gene's germline CDR1 is SGHTA and CDR2 FQGTGA. The CDR3 runs 15 residues. The DNA for the CDR3 is TGTGCCAGCAGCCCGGGACAGCAAAGCTCCTACGAGCAGAACTTC. This codes for CASSPGQQSSYEQNF.

Turning to this clonotype: A clone one base away is much larger, so this may be a read error. The V call is TRBV12-3 or TRBV12-4, the J call TRBJ2-3; 7 bases agree with TRBD2. The CDR3 runs 16 residues. After removal of 7 bases from V and 4 bases from J, the junction contained 14 bases not matched to a gene. The CDR3 here is CASTDYQREGADTQYF. The CDR3 nucleotides read TGTGCCAGCACCGATTATCAGAGGGAGGGTGCAGATACGCAGTATTTT.

This clonotype was counted ten times or more. The chain joins TRBV7-9 to TRBJ2-7; D unclear. This CDR3 region has 12 residues. CDR1 is SEHNR, CDR2 FQNEAQ, per germline (reference sequence). Trimming took off 0 bases at V and 3 bases at J, with 3 bases between the two ends. CDR3 in DNA: TGTGCCAGCAGCTTAGCCATCTACGAGCAGTACTTC. This gives the protein CASSLAIYEQYF.

Turning to this clonotype: Possible read error: a much larger clone is one base away. The rearrangement joins TRBV20-1 to TRBJ2-7; D not certain. The CDR3 contains 13 residues. Germline CDR1 is DFQATT and CDR2 is SNEGSKA (reference sequence). V was shortened by 0 bases and J by 5 bases, with 11 bases between the two germline ends. CDR3 sequence (DNA): TGCAGTGCTAGAGATGTTTCTCATCACGAGCAGTACTTC. It is translated as CSARDVSHHEQYF.

This clonotype has only a few counts. The DNA of the CDR3 is TGTGCCAGCAGCACTGGACTAGCGGGGTACCAAGAGACCCAGTACTTC. Amino acid sequence: CASSTGLAGYQETQYF. V is TRBV9 and J is TRBJ2-5; 12 nucleotides align to TRBD2. V lost 4 bases and J lost 0; bases outside the gene matches: 4. The CDR3 runs 16 residues. Germline CDR1 is SGDLS and CDR2 is YYNGEE.

This clonotype has at least ten counts. This chain uses TRBV7-9 with TRBJ2-3, with D tentatively TRBD2 (6 bases). This CDR3 has 16 amino acids. Trimming removed 6 bases from V and 3 bases from J, with 19 bases in between. Per the germline V gene, CDR1 is SEHNR and CDR2 is FQNEAQ (reference sequence). In DNA form, the CDR3 reads TGTGCCAGCAGTCCAGGCCCGGGAGTTCTAACAGATACGCAGTATTTT. As protein: CASSPGPGVLTDTQYF.

This clonotype was seen at least ten times. This chain uses TRBV7-2 with TRBJ1-1, with D possibly TRBD1 on 5 matching bases. Germline V CDR1 and CDR2: SGHTA, FQGNSA. The CDR3 is 14 amino acids. V lost 3 bases and J 3 bases, leaving 11 bases between the germline ends. CDR3 nucleotides: TGTGCCAGCAGCTTCACCACAGGTTACACTGAAGCTTTCTTT. As protein: CASSFTTGYTEAFF.

This clonotype has a count of ten or more. The CDR3 bases are TGTGCCAGCAGCTTAGTAGCGGGGCTCACCGGGACCTCAACCTACAATGAGCAGTTCTTC. Translation gives CASSLVAGLTGTSTYNEQFF. The V call is TRBV7-2, the J call TRBJ2-1; 8 bases line up with TRBD2. This CDR3 spans 20 amino acids. The V and J ends lost 1 base and 2 bases, in that order; junction bases with no gene match: 16. The germline CDR1 and CDR2 sequences are SGHTA and FQGNSA.

This clonotype was seen at least ten times. This chain links TRBV12-3 or TRBV12-4 with TRBJ2-3, with D perhaps TRBD2 (6 bases). V gave up 1 base and J gave up 2 bases, with 13 bases separating them. The CDR3 totals 16 residues. CDR3 loop: CASSLGGMDTTDTQYF. The DNA of the CDR3 is TGTGCCAGCAGTTTAGGCGGGATGGATACCACAGATACGCAGTATTTT.

The chain carries TRBV6-6 and TRBJ2-5; weak D call: TRBD2 (5 bases). The V gene lost 6 bases and the J gene lost 2 bases, with 16 bases spanning the gap. Germline V CDR1 and CDR2: MNHNY, SVGAGI (reference sequence). The CDR3 totals 15 residues. The CDR3 DNA follows: TGTGCCAGCAGCCCTTGGACGGGAAAGCAAGAGACCCAGTACTTC. This encodes CASSPWTGKQETQYF.

Worth noting for this clonotype: This could be a read error, since a much larger clone is one nucleotide away. The chain couples TRBV4-2 to TRBJ2-1; the D gene could be TRBD1 or TRBD2 (6 bases each). V was trimmed by 1 base and J by 8 bases, leaving 21 bases between them. This CDR3 has 17 amino acids. Germline V lookup: CDR1 LGHNA, CDR2 YNFKEQ. The CDR3 DNA sequence: TGTGCCAGCAGCCAAGCCCCCGTCACTGGCGGGACACATGAGCAGTTCTTC. It translates to CASSQAPVTGGTHEQFF.

This clonotype appeared a few times. The V gene is TRBV7-9, the J gene TRBJ2-2; TRBD2 matches 7 bases. This CDR3 has 13 amino acids. J gave up 6 bases and V 5 bases, and 3 bases lay outside the gene matches. Per the germline V gene, CDR1 is SEHNR and CDR2 is FQNEAQ (reference sequence). The CDR3 loop is CASSLLAPGELFF. CDR3 bases: TGTGCCAGCAGCCTACTAGCGCCCGGGGAGCTGTTTTTT.

There are a few counts of this clonotype. The chain recombines TRBV27 with TRBJ2-2; possibly TRBD2 for D (5 bases). There are 17 residues in the CDR3. V was clipped by 5 bases and J by 0 bases, with 16 bases between them. The V gene's germline CDR1 is MNHEY and CDR2 SMNVEV (reference sequence). The DNA of the CDR3 is TGTGCCAGCAGTCCCCTAGAGCGGTTCGCGAACACCGGGGAGCTGTTTTTT. The encoded protein is CASSPLERFANTGELFF.

This clonotype was counted between two and nine times. The chain employs TRBV2 and TRBJ2-7; tentatively, D is TRBD2 (6 bases). The CDR3 runs 17 residues. From germline, CDR1 is SNHLY and CDR2 FYNNEI. Trimming removed 5 bases from V and 5 bases from J, with 25 bases in between. The CDR3 loop reads CASSFASLAGLRHEQYF. The CDR3 DNA follows: TGTGCCAGCAGTTTCGCCTCTTTGGCGGGATTACGCCACGAGCAGTACTTC.

As regards this clonotype: A clone one base away is much larger, so this may be a read error. The rearrangement joins TRBV7-2 to TRBJ2-1; 7 bases are a match to TRBD1. Per germline, CDR1 SGHTA and CDR2 FQGNSA. The CDR3 runs 14 residues. V was clipped by 7 bases and J by 8 bases; unmatched bases: 11. CDR3 in amino acids: CASNPTGPHYEQFF. CDR3 nucleotides: TGTGCCAGCAATCCGACAGGGCCACACTATGAGCAGTTCTTC.